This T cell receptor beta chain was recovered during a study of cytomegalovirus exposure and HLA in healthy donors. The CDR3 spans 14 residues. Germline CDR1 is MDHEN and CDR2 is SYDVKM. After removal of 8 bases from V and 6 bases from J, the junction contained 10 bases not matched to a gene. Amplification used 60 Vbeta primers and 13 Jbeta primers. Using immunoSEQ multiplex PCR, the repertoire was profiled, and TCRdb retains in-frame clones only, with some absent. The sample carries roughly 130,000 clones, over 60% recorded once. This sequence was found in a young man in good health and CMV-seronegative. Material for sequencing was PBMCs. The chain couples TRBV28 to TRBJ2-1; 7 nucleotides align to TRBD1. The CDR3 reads CASSIGTEGNEQFF. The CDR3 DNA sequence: TGTGCCAGCTCCATAGGGACAGAAGGCAATGAGCAGTTCTTC. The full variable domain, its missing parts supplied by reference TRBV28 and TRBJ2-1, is DVKVTQSSRYLVKRTGEKVFLECVQDMDHENMFWYRQDPGLGLRLIYFSYDVKMKEKGDIPEGYSVSREKKERFSLILESASTNQTSMYLCASSIGTEGNEQFFGPGTRLTVL.